This is a list of T cell receptor beta chains from one sample in a study of regulatory T cells in long-lasting Graves disease. TCRdb itself ran the multiplex PCR reads through MiXCR, one entry per CDR3 protein. The sample carries a few hundred thousand distinct CDR3 sequences, roughly 17% recorded once. This same sample was also taken into another study, of T cells in Graves' hyperthyroidism and ophthalmopathy.

The specimen comprised peripheral blood mononuclear cells (PBMCs), sampled at new diagnosis, from a patient treated with antithyroid drugs. The receptors originated from a young woman with Graves disease. The CDR3 runs from the conserved cysteine through the conserved F or W. The order of the fields is J gene, CDR3 length, D gene, V gene, clone size, CDR3 DNA, CDR3 protein. D genes are given only for firm matches. The size of a clone is reported for some rows only, either as once, few or many, or as a class for expanded clones.

J gene: TRBJ2-1; CDR3 length: 14; D gene: -; V gene: TRBV29-1; clone size: -; CDR3 DNA: TGCAGCGCCCCTTGGGGGGAAACCTACAATGAGCAGTTCTTC; CDR3 protein: CSAPWGETYNEQFF
J gene: TRBJ2-1; CDR3 length: 15; D gene: -; V gene: TRBV11-3; clone size: many; CDR3 DNA: TGTGCCAGCAGCTCAACAGGGAACCTTTACAATGAGCAGTTCTTC; CDR3 protein: CASSSTGNLYNEQFF
J gene: TRBJ2-7; CDR3 length: 12; D gene: -; V gene: TRBV27; clone size: -; CDR3 DNA: TGTGCCAACCCAGAGGGGGGGCACGAGCAGTACTTC; CDR3 protein: CANPEGGHEQYF
J gene: TRBJ1-4; CDR3 length: 15; D gene: -; V gene: TRBV7-9; clone size: few; CDR3 DNA: TGTGCCAGCAGCTCGGACGGTGCAACTAATGAAAAACTGTTTTTT; CDR3 protein: CASSSDGATNEKLFF
J gene: TRBJ2-5; CDR3 length: 14; D gene: TRBD1; V gene: TRBV3-1; clone size: few; CDR3 DNA: TGTGCCAGCAGCCGTGACAGGGTCCAAGAGACCCAGTACTTC; CDR3 protein: CASSRDRVQETQYF
J gene: TRBJ2-1; CDR3 length: 13; D gene: -; V gene: TRBV5-6; clone size: -; CDR3 DNA: TGTGCCAGCAGCTTCATGGGCCGTCTACAGCTTGGTTTC; CDR3 protein: CASSFMGRLQLGF
J gene: TRBJ2-7; CDR3 length: 13; D gene: TRBD2; V gene: TRBV27; clone size: -; CDR3 DNA: TGTGCCAGCTCACGGCGGGGGGGCTACGAGCAGTACTTC; CDR3 protein: CASSRRGGYEQYF
J gene: TRBJ2-1; CDR3 length: 15; D gene: TRBD2; V gene: TRBV7-3; clone size: -; CDR3 DNA: TGTGCCAGCAGCTTAACGCTAGCGGGAGAAGGTGAGCAGTTCTTC; CDR3 protein: CASSLTLAGEGEQFF
J gene: TRBJ2-5; CDR3 length: 15; D gene: TRBD2; V gene: TRBV5-1; clone size: -; CDR3 DNA: TGCGCCAGCAGCTTGGCTAGCGGGAGTCGGGAGACCCAGTACTTC; CDR3 protein: CASSLASGSRETQYF
J gene: TRBJ1-2; CDR3 length: 13; D gene: -; V gene: TRBV6-2/TRBV6-3; clone size: many; CDR3 DNA: TGTGCCAGCAGTTACTCAGGGAACTATGGCTACACCTTC; CDR3 protein: CASSYSGNYGYTF
J gene: TRBJ2-3; CDR3 length: 16; D gene: -; V gene: TRBV7-8; clone size: many; CDR3 DNA: TGTGCCAGCAGCTTAGGGCAACGACTAGGTACAGATACGCAGTATTTT; CDR3 protein: CASSLGQRLGTDTQYF
J gene: TRBJ1-4; CDR3 length: 14; D gene: -; V gene: TRBV28; clone size: few; CDR3 DNA: TGTGCCAGCAGTTTCGGACAGCTTGGGGAAAAACTGTTTTTT; CDR3 protein: CASSFGQLGEKLFF
J gene: TRBJ2-5; CDR3 length: 15; D gene: TRBD1; V gene: TRBV3-1; clone size: few; CDR3 DNA: TGTGCCAGCAGCCTTGGACAGGGGGCGTGGGAGACCCAGTACTTC; CDR3 protein: CASSLGQGAWETQYF
J gene: TRBJ2-7; CDR3 length: 15; D gene: TRBD2; V gene: TRBV7-2; clone size: many; CDR3 DNA: TGTGCCAGCAGCCTTGGGGTAGCGGGGGGTCTAGAGCAGTACTTC; CDR3 protein: CASSLGVAGGLEQYF
J gene: TRBJ2-7; CDR3 length: 12; D gene: TRBD2; V gene: TRBV20-1; clone size: many; CDR3 DNA: TGCAGTGCGGGACTAGCGGGAGGGGAGCAGTACTTC; CDR3 protein: CSAGLAGGEQYF
J gene: TRBJ1-5; CDR3 length: 13; D gene: -; V gene: TRBV6-1; clone size: many; CDR3 DNA: TGTGCCAGCAGTGCGACAGGCAATCAGCCCCAGCATTTT; CDR3 protein: CASSATGNQPQHF
J gene: TRBJ2-3; CDR3 length: 14; D gene: -; V gene: TRBV2; clone size: -; CDR3 DNA: TGTGCCAGCAGTTACAAGGAGACCACAGATACGCAGTATTTT; CDR3 protein: CASSYKETTDTQYF
J gene: TRBJ2-1; CDR3 length: 14; D gene: -; V gene: TRBV6-2/TRBV6-3; clone size: many; CDR3 DNA: TGTGCCAGCAGTTACTCGAGGGTTTACAATGAGCAGTTCTTC; CDR3 protein: CASSYSRVYNEQFF
J gene: TRBJ2-7; CDR3 length: 14; D gene: -; V gene: TRBV9; clone size: -; CDR3 DNA: TGTGCCAGCAGCGTAGAGCCTAGTGCCTACGAGCAGTACTTC; CDR3 protein: CASSVEPSAYEQYF
J gene: TRBJ2-5; CDR3 length: 15; D gene: -; V gene: TRBV7-2; clone size: many; CDR3 DNA: TGTGCCAGCAGCCCCAACCGGGGGCGGGGTGAGACCCAGTACTTC; CDR3 protein: CASSPNRGRGETQYF